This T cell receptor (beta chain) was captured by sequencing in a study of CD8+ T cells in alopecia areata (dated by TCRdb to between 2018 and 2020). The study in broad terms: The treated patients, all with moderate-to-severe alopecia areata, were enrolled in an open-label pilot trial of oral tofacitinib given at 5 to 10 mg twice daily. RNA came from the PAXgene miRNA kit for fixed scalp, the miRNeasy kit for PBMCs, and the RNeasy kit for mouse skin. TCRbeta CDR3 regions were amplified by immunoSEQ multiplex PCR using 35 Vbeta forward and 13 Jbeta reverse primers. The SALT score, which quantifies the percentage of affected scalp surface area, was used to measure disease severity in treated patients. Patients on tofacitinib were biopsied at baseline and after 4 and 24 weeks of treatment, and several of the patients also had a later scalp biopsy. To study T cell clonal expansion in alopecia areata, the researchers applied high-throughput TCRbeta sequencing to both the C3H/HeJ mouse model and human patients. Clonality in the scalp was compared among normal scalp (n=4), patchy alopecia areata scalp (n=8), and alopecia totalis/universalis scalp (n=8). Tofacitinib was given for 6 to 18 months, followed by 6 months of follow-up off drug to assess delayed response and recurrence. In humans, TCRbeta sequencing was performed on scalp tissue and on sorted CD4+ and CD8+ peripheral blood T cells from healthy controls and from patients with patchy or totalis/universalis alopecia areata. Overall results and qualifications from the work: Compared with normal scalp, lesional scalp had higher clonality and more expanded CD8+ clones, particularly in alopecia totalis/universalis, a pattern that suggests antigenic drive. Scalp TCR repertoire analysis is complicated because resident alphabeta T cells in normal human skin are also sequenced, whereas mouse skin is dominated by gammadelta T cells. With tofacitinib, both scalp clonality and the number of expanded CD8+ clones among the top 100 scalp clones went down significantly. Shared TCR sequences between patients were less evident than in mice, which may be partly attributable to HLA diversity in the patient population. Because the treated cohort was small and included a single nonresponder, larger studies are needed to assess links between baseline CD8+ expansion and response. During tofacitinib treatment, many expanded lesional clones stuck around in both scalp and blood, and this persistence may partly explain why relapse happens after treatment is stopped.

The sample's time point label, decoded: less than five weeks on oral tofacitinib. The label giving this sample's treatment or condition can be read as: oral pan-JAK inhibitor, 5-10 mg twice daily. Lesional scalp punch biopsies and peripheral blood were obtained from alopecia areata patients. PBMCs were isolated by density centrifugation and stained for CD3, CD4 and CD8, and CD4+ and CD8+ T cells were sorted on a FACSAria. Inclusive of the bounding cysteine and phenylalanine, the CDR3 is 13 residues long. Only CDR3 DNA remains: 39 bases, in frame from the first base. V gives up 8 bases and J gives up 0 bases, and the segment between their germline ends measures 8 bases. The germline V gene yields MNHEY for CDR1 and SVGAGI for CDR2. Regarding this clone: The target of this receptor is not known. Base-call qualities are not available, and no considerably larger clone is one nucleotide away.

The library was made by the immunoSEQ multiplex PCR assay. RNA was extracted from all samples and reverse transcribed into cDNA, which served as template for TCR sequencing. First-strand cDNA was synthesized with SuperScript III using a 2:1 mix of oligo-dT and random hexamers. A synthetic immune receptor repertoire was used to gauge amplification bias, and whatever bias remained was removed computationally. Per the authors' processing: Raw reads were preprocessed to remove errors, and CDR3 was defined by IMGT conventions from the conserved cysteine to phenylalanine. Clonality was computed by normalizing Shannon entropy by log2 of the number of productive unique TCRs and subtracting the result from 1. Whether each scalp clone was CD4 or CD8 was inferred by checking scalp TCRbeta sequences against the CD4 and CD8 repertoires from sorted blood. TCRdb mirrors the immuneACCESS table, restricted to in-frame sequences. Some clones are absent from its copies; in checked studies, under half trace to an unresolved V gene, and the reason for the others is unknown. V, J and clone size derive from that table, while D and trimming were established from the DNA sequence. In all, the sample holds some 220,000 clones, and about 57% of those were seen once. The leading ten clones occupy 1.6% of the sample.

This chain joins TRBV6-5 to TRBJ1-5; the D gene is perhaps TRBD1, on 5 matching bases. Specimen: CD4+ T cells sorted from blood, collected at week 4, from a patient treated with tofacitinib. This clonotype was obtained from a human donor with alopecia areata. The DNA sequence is TGTGCCAGCGCGGGGGGTAGCAATCAGCCCCAGCATTTT. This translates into CASAGGSNQPQHF.